This is a list of T cell receptor beta chains from one sample in a study of CD8+ T cells in alopecia areata. Assay: immunoSEQ multiplex PCR; the TCRdb copy retains only in-frame clones and omits some. The repertoire includes roughly 190,000 clones, about three fifths of them detected once, and 3.3% sits in the top ten. This specimen consisted of CD4+ T cells sorted from blood, obtained at week 4, from a patient treated with tofacitinib. The receptors shown here come from a human donor with alopecia areata. The CDR3 runs from the conserved cysteine through the conserved F or W. A D gene is named only where the DNA matches it firmly.

len | d_gene | v_gene | CDR3aa
14 | NA | TRBV30 | CAWNPRTALDEQYF
13 | TRBD1 | TRBV6-6 | CASSGQGSWEQYF
15 | NA | TRBV7-9 | CASSWQQGFTDTQYF
14 | NA | TRBV10-3 | CAIARDALNTEAFF
16 | TRBD2 | TRBV5-1 | CASSPGTSGFTDTQYF
11 | TRBD1 | TRBV29-1 | CSSWDRRGAFF
14 | NA | TRBV5-1 | CASSLDPHQETQYF
15 | NA | TRBV30 | CAWTGNSAPNYGYTF
14 | TRBD2 | TRBV10-3 | CAISRTSSGYEQYF
12 | NA | TRBV5-6 | CASSLTSYEQYF
15 | NA | TRBV19 | CASSSGTENTGELFF
14 | NA | TRBV29-1 | CSVGVTGNNQPQHF
15 | TRBD1 | TRBV5-1 | CASSPKVTDRTGAFF
14 | NA | TRBV7-2 | CASTGDPRNQPQHF
14 | NA | TRBV5-1 | CASSQVRGNTEAFF
14 | NA | TRBV5-1 | CASSLERANYGYTF
15 | TRBD1 | TRBV2 | CASYRPGTAAYEQYF
15 | TRBD1 | TRBV29-1 | CSAKPGQGPSGEQYF
14 | NA | TRBV30 | CAWNAQGLKNIQYF
16 | TRBD2 | TRBV19 | CASSIRSPSGAYEQYF
15 | NA | TRBV28 | CASRPQGGGNQPQHF
14 | TRBD1 | TRBV29-1 | CSVLGQGASYGYTF
16 | TRBD1 | TRBV5-4 | CASSSAGTGRLHEQYF
14 | TRBD1 | TRBV29-1 | CSVRRDRVTDTQYF
15 | NA | TRBV5-6 | CASSFEGIAKNIQYF
13 | NA | TRBV7-2 | CASSLSIRDEQFF
15 | TRBD2 | TRBV5-1 | CASRGLAGDSYEQYF
15 | TRBD1 | TRBV7-2 | CASSTGTGNSYEQYF
13 | NA | TRBV29-1 | CSVGGGAGQPQHF
17 | TRBD2 | TRBV4-2 | CASSQEGGGSRRETQYF
12 | NA | TRBV29-1 | CSAGMVNTEAFF
14 | NA | TRBV29-1 | CSARGRQNQETQYF
16 | TRBD2 | TRBV30 | CAWTGNSGGLKGELFF
13 | NA | TRBV29-1 | CSVDRDIHYGYTF
15 | NA | TRBV29-1 | CSAMTTGKSSYEQYF
13 | NA | TRBV23-1 | CASSYRKLYGYTF
12 | NA | TRBV30 | CALGTANTEAFF
12 | NA | TRBV10-3 | CAISQNTGELFF
13 | NA | TRBV4-2 | CASSQDWGTSLHF
12 | NA | TRBV29-1 | CSVEGVSYEQYF
13 | TRBD2 | TRBV7-6 | CASKLAGQETQYF
14 | NA | TRBV30 | CAWSVVAGAGELFF
14 | NA | TRBV28 | CASSLPGTNTEAFF
14 | NA | TRBV7-2 | CASSWGEDGGELFF
14 | NA | TRBV4-1 | CASSYNSAKETQYF